These 19 T cell receptor beta chains were sequenced from one sample in a study of cytomegalovirus exposure and HLA in healthy donors. The PCR made use of 60 Vbeta and 13 Jbeta primers. The data were produced by immunoSEQ multiplex PCR, yet TCRdb's version contains in-frame clones alone and is incomplete. The table has about 180,000 clones, about 82% seen once; the top ten hold 1.5% to 2%. The sample consisted of PBMCs. Receptor source: a man aged 18 to 29 in good health and CMV-seronegative.

The J gene is TRBJ2-3, the V gene TRBV19, with 7 bases identical to TRBD1. The CDR3 contains 15 residues. J lost 3 bases, V lost 3 bases, and 6 bases had no gene match. Germline-derived CDR1 and CDR2 are LNHDA and SQIVND (reference sequence). The CDR3 DNA is TGTGCCAGTAGTATTCTAGGGACAGAGACAGATACGCAGTATTTT. Translating it yields CASSILGTETDTQYF.

This clone was seen just once. The CDR3 DNA reads TGTGCCAGCAGGACAGGGGGCGCGGAGACCCAGTACTTC. It encodes CASRTGGAETQYF. The chain carries TRBV28 and TRBJ2-5; TRBD1 agrees at 10 bases. Germline V gives CDR1 MDHEN, CDR2 SYDVKM. CDR3 size: 13 residues. J gave up 5 bases and V 6 bases, and 3 bases lay outside the gene matches.

This chain connects TRBV5-4 to TRBJ2-5; TRBD2 aligns across 7 bases. CDR3 size: 14 residues. With V trimmed by 2 bases and J by 5 bases, 6 bases remained unmatched. Germline CDR1 reads SGHNT; CDR2 reads YYREEE (reference sequence). The CDR3 sequence: CASSLAGSDETQYF. CDR3 bases: TGTGCCAGCAGCTTAGCGGGGAGTGACGAGACCCAGTACTTC.

In this sample, this clone turned up a few times. The chain links TRBV9 to TRBJ2-3, with 9 bases aligning to TRBD2. The V segment lost 4 bases and the J segment 6 bases; nucleotides outside the gene matches: 12. The CDR3 contains 16 residues. Germline V gene lookup returns CDR1 SGDLS and CDR2 YYNGEE. CDR3 sequence (DNA): TGTGCCAGCAGCCCCCCTGCGCGGGGGGGCCGTGATACGCAGTATTTT. Translation gives CASSPPARGGRDTQYF.

The V gene is TRBV19, the J gene TRBJ1-5; tentatively, D is TRBD1 (5 bases). The CDR3 spans 14 residues. In germline, CDR1 is LNHDA, CDR2 SQIVND (reference sequence). Trimming shortened V by 3 bases and J by 6 bases, and 12 bases separated the two germline ends. The CDR3 loop reads CASSMLWGGQPQHF. In nucleotides, the CDR3 is TGTGCCAGTAGTATGTTGTGGGGCGGTCAGCCCCAGCATTTT.

Points on this clone: One junction end disagrees with the germline gene, perhaps due to a read error. This CDR3 reads CASSLWARGGTEALF. The CDR3 DNA is TGTGCCAGCAGTTTATGGGCCAGAGGGGGCACTGAAGCTCTCTTT. This sequence joins TRBV27 and TRBJ1-1, with 7 positions matching TRBD1. The CDR3 totals 15 residues. Germline-derived CDR1 and CDR2 are MNHEY and SMNVEV (reference sequence).

This rearrangement joins TRBV14 to TRBJ1-4; TRBD1 is a possible D gene (5 bases). The germline V and J ends were trimmed by 1 base and 8 bases, with 11 bases remaining between them. The CDR3 covers 14 residues. Germline CDR1 is SGHDN and CDR2 is FVKESK. Written as DNA, the CDR3 is TGTGCCAGCAGCCAAGCAGGGTTTGAAGAAAAACTGTTTTTT. Translation gives CASSQAGFEEKLFF. The full variable domain, completed using reference TRBV14 and TRBJ1-4, is EAGVTQFPSHSVIEKGQTVTLRCDPISGHDNLYWYRRVMGKEIKFLLHFVKESKQDESGMPNNRFLAERTGGTYSTLKVQPAELEDSGVYFCASSQAGFEEKLFFGSGTQLSVL.

This chain connects TRBV18 to TRBJ2-7; possible D gene TRBD1, 5 bases. The germline gives CDR1 KGHSH, CDR2 LQKENI. This CDR3 region has 12 residues. V lost 4 bases to trimming and J lost 3 bases, with 7 bases between them. In DNA, the CDR3 is TGTGCCAGCTCACAAGACAGCTACGAGCAGTACTTC. It encodes CASSQDSYEQYF.

This chain uses TRBV9 with TRBJ2-5; 10 bases match TRBD1. Near its end, the DNA agrees better with TRBJ2-7, so the J call may be wrong. CDR3 length equals 16 residues. CDR1 and CDR2 from the germline V gene are SGDLS and YYNGEE. This CDR3 reads CASSASSGTGVYEQYF. The DNA for the CDR3 is TGTGCCAGCAGCGCTTCGTCCGGGACAGGGGTCTACGAGCAGTACTTC.

The chain couples TRBV7-6 to TRBJ2-5, with D maybe TRBD2 (7 bases). The DNA matches TRBJ2-7 better at its end, which makes the J call doubtful. This CDR3 comprises 17 residues. Germline lookup yields CDR1 SGHVS and CDR2 FNYEAQ. CDR3 DNA: TGTGCCAGCAGCTTAGCGCTGCGAAGGGGGGGCTCCTACGAGCAGTACTTC. Encoded protein: CASSLALRRGGSYEQYF.

This clone appeared a few times. V gene TRBV6-1 combines with J gene TRBJ2-2, with D possibly being TRBD1 (6 bases). V lost 5 bases, J lost 5 bases, and 15 bases lay in between. CDR3 length equals 15 residues. Germline loops: CDR1 MNHNS, CDR2 SASEGT. The CDR3 DNA sequence: TGTGCCAGCAGTCCGGGACACCAGGCTACCGGGGAGCTGTTTTTT. Residues: CASSPGHQATGELFF.

The chain carries TRBV2 and TRBJ2-2, with 7 bases matching TRBD1. CDR3 length: 14 amino acids. With 3 bases clipped from V and 5 bases from J, the junction kept 3 bases outside the gene matches. In germline, CDR1 is SNHLY, CDR2 FYNNEI. CDR3 loop: CASSDRGYTGELFF. CDR3 sequence (DNA): TGTGCCAGCAGTGACAGGGGGTATACCGGGGAGCTGTTTTTT.

The V and J genes are TRBV6-1 and TRBJ1-2; the match to TRBD1 covers 9 bases. Germline trimming cut 4 bases from V and 8 bases from J; bases unmatched to any gene: 11. The CDR3 is 15 residues long. Germline V gene data show CDR1 as MNHNS and CDR2 as SASEGT. CDR3 amino acids: CASSVGGQGRLGYTF. In DNA form, the CDR3 reads TGTGCCAGCAGTGTGGGGGGACAGGGACGATTAGGCTACACCTTC.

The gene calls are TRBV15 and TRBJ2-7, with D possibly matching TRBD2 (7 bases). This CDR3 has 15 residues. From germline, CDR1 is LNHNV and CDR2 YYDKDF (reference sequence). Between the trimmed V and J ends, which lost 1 base and 3 bases, there was a span of 13 bases. The chain's CDR3 is CATSRGGGGIYEQYF. In DNA form, the CDR3 reads TGTGCCACCAGCAGAGGAGGGGGGGGAATCTACGAGCAGTACTTC. Variable domain in full (rest from reference TRBV15 and TRBJ2-7): DAMVIQNPRYQVTQFGKPVTLSCSQTLNHNVMYWYQQKSSQAPKLLFHYYDKDFNNEADTPDNFQSRRPNTSFCFLDIRSPGLGDTAMYLCATSRGGGGIYEQYFGPGTRLTVT.

A remark on this clone: The CDR3 does not close with the conserved phenylalanine or tryptophan, likely indicating a read error. No DNA is shown, since the ends of the CDR3 on it are uncertain; the CDR3 is the one TCRdb lists. The chain has TRBV10-2 and TRBJ2-3; the table's D call, TRBD2, was not checked against the DNA. Germline V gene data show CDR1 as WSHSY and CDR2 as SAAADI. The CDR3 spans 15 amino acids, including both terminal residues. The CDR3 spells CASSEHAGTSGKAAV.

This chain connects TRBV30 to TRBJ2-2; TRBD1 matches 7 bases. This CDR3 has 13 amino acids. Looked up from germline, CDR1 is GTSNPN and CDR2 is SVGIG (reference sequence). The V gene end was trimmed by 3 bases and the J gene end by 5 bases; junction bases not matched to a gene: 3. The CDR3 bases are TGTGCCTGGAGCGCACAGGGGACCGGGGAGCTGTTTTTT. Residues: CAWSAQGTGELFF.

CDR3 nucleotide sequence: TGTGCCTGGAAGAAATTAGCGGGAGGGACCGGGGAGCTGTTTTTT. It encodes CAWKKLAGGTGELFF. J is TRBJ2-2 and V is TRBV30; TRBD2 aligns across 11 bases. Unmatched junction bases numbered 6, after V lost 4 bases and J lost 5 bases. CDR1 is GTSNPN, CDR2 SVGIG, per germline (reference sequence). The CDR3 is made up of 15 amino acids.

This chain joins TRBV6-5 and TRBJ1-5; D is unclear. CDR1 is MNHEY and CDR2 is SVGAGI in the germline V gene. V gave up 5 bases and J gave up 6 bases, with 11 bases separating them. This CDR3 region has 13 residues. CDR3 residues: CASSISISQPQHF. The CDR3 bases are TGTGCCAGCAGTATTAGCATTAGTCAGCCCCAGCATTTT.

The chain has TRBV7-3 and TRBJ2-2; 8 nucleotides agree with TRBD1. CDR3 size: 14 residues. J gave up 4 bases and V 4 bases, and 2 bases lay outside the gene matches. Germline V CDR1 and CDR2: SGHTA, FQGTGA. The CDR3 DNA sequence: TGTGCCAGCAGCTCGCAGGGGGCCACCGGGGAGCTGTTTTTT. Translation gives CASSSQGATGELFF.